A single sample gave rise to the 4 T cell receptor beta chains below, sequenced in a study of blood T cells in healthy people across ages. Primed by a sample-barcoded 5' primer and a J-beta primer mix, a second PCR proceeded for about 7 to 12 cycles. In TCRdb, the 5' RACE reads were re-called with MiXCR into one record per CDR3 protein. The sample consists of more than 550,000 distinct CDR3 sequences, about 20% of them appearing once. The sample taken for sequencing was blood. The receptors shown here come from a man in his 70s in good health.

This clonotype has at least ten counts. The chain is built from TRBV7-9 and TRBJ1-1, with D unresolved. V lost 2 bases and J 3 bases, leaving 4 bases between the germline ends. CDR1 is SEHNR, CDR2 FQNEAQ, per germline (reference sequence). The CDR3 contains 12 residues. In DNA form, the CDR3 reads TGTGCCAGCAGCTTATCGGACACTGAAGCTTTCTTT. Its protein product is CASSLSDTEAFF.

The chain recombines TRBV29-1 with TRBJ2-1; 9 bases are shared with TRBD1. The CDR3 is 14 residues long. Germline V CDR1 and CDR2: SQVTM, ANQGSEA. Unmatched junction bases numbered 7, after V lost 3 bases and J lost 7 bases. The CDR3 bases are TGCAGCGTTGATCTGGGGACAGGGACAAATGAGCAGTTCTTC. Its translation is CSVDLGTGTNEQFF.

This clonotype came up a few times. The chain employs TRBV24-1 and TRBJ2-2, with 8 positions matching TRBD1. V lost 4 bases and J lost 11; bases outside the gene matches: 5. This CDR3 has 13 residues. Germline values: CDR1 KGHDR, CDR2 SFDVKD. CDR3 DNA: TGTGCCACCAGTGAGTACGACAGGGGAGAGCTGTTTTTT. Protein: CATSEYDRGELFF.

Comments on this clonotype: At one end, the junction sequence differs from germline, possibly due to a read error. In DNA, the CDR3 is TGTGCCTGCAGTGAATACGGGGGGGGGAACACTGAAGCTTTCTTT. Translated, it gives CACSEYGGGNTEAFF. The genes are TRBV2 and TRBJ1-1; perhaps TRBD1 as D (5 bases). This CDR3 comprises 15 residues. CDR1 is SNHLY and CDR2 is FYNNEI in the germline V gene.